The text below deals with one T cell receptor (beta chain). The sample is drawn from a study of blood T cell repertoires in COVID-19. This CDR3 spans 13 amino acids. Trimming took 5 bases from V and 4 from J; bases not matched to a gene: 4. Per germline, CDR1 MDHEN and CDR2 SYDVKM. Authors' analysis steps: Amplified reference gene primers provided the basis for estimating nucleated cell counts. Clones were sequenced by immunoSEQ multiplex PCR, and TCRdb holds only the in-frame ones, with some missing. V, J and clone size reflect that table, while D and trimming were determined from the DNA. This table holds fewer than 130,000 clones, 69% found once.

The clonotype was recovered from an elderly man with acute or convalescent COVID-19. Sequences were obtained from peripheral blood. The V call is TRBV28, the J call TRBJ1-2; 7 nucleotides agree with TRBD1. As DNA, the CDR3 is TGTGCCAGCAGTGGGGACAGCCGCTATGGCTACACCTTC. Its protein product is CASSGDSRYGYTF.